The T cell receptor beta chain under discussion was sequenced for a study of Graves' ophthalmopathy and Graves' hyperthyroidism (dated by TCRdb to 2016 to 2019). Broadly, across the study: Peripheral blood was collected at initial diagnosis, before any treatment. The study used signatures of the TCR beta repertoire to tell Graves' ophthalmopathy apart from Graves' hyperthyroidism and to predict which patients would progress to ophthalmopathy. In total, around 140 blood samples were TCR-sequenced: 40 to 45 ophthalmopathy, over 70 hyperthyroidism and about 17 hyperthyroidism-to-ophthalmopathy patients. A discovery set of 90 to 100 patients (around 44 ophthalmopathy, about 55 stable hyperthyroidism) was enrolled to explore V-J signatures distinguishing ophthalmopathy from hyperthyroidism. An independent validation cohort comprised some 19 hyperthyroidism patients and over 15 patients who later progressed from hyperthyroidism to ophthalmopathy. In roughly 6 hyperthyroidism patients, the T-cell repertoires found in thyroid tissue were compared with those found in blood. Following sampling, methimazole starting at 30 mg daily was administered to hyperthyroidism patients, and high-dose intravenous methylprednisolone was administered to ophthalmopathy patients. The approximately 90 discovery patients were divided at random into training and test sets in a 7:3 ratio. The study at large found these results: In validation, the model predicted ophthalmopathy progression with 70.59% sensitivity and less than 80% specificity; roughly 11 predicted patients were CT-confirmed with GO in a median of approximately 6.2 months. Ophthalmopathy was separated from stable hyperthyroidism by the 13-signature model with roughly 90% sensitivity and 81% to 84% specificity in cross-validation and with 80%/75% in the test set. Sample size was not statistically predetermined, and group allocation was not concealed from the investigators. Among expanded thyroid clonotypes with frequency above 0.001, most also showed up in blood, which suggests that blood repertoires may reflect the thyroid immune response.

This clonotype showed up many times. The antigen this receptor binds is unknown. It has no much larger one-base neighbor in the sample; base qualities were not kept. The ophthalmopathy patients had moderately to severely active disease, with a Clinical Activity Score of 3 or higher, a NOSPECS grade of 4 or higher, and a disease duration of less than 3 months. Anyone with other autoimmune diseases, uncontrolled infections, pregnancy or lactation was excluded from the study. Clinical symptoms, serum thyroxine, TRAb, thyroid ultrasound and orbital computed tomography were used for diagnosis. Using Ficoll-Paque density gradient centrifugation, PBMCs were isolated from 8.5 to 10 ml of fresh peripheral blood. Total RNA was extracted using Trizol reagent, and RNA quality was checked on an Agilent 2100 Bioanalyzer. The CDR3 holds 16 amino acids from the cysteine to the phenylalanine. This entry keeps only the CDR3 DNA: 48 bases, framed from base 1. Trimming takes 5 bases from V and 6 bases from J, and the germline ends sit 22 bases apart. Reading the germline V gene gives CDR1 MNHEY and CDR2 SVGEGT.

For repertoire sequencing, TCR beta CDR3 regions were amplified from RNA transcripts. HTBI primers and the Qiagen OneStep RT-PCR kit were used in a first-round RT-PCR, which was followed by a second-round multiplex PCR, size selection and purification. Sequencing of the libraries was carried out on an Illumina HiSeq2000 in paired-end mode with 100 bp reads. Turning to the authors' computational methods: SOAPnuke was used to process the reads, removing any read that contained adapters or uncalled bases, had a mean Phred below 15, or lacked an exact match to the constant primer or identifier. COPE v1.2.5 was used to merge high-quality paired reads. Each unique nucleotide sequence was treated as a clonotype, and MiTCR v1.1 was used to align the clonotypes to the IMGT TRB V, D and J references. Analysis was restricted to V-J combinations with a frequency above 0.0001, which covered 99% to 99.2% of repertoires. For each V-J combination, a TCR clonal expansion and chaos score was defined as F50 clonal expansion divided by the chaos observed in the TCRdist matrix. Features were reduced by Welch's t-statistics and random forest to over ten V-J combinations, which fed a naive Bayes classifier. The similarity between thyroid and blood repertoires was quantified using the Morisita-Horn index. TCRdb reprocessed the public reads (quality trimming at Q25 with fastp, clone calling with MiXCR) and kept in-frame beta chains. Rows merge per CDR3 protein into single entries with the most common DNA and genes. TCRdb's processing, not the authors' own work, is the source of the V and J calls. Counted in this sample were 350,000 to 400,000 distinct CDR3 sequences; around 19% of them appeared once. In total, the top ten clones hold around 1.6% of the sample.

This sequence uses TRBV6-2 or TRBV6-3 and TRBJ1-2; no D gene call is confident. Sequenced: peripheral blood. The receptor comes from a woman aged 18-29 years with Graves' ophthalmopathy. Donor details come from another sample of the same person, matched by shared clones. CDR3 loop: CASSTIEDSRANGYTF. The nucleotide sequence is TGTGCCAGCAGTACTATAGAGGACTCAAGGGCTAATGGCTACACCTTC.